A single sample gave rise to the 25 T cell receptor beta chains below, sequenced in a study of T cells in Graves' hyperthyroidism and ophthalmopathy. Amplified TCR beta CDR3 regions derived from RNA transcripts. TCR CDR3 regions were first amplified by RT-PCR with HTBI primers. One entry per CDR3 protein results from TCRdb running MiXCR on the multiplex PCR reads. The sample consists of about 570,000 distinct CDR3 sequences, around 46% of them appearing once. The sample taken for sequencing was peripheral blood or thyroid tissue (not recorded which). These receptors came from an adult woman with Graves' disease, either hyperthyroidism or ophthalmopathy (not recorded which).

The table lists this clonotype with a few counts. The genes are TRBV19 and TRBJ2-6, with D possibly matching TRBD2 (6 bases). V dropped 3 bases and J dropped 0 bases, with 12 bases sitting between them. The CDR3 has 17 amino acids. Germline-derived CDR1 and CDR2 are LNHDA and SQIVND (reference sequence). CDR3 residues: CASSIRGGLSGANVLTF. The CDR3 DNA is TGTGCCAGTAGTATTCGGGGAGGCCTCTCTGGGGCCAACGTCCTGACTTTC. The full variable domain, completed using reference TRBV19 and TRBJ2-6, is DGGITQSPKYLFRKEGQNVTLSCEQNLNHDAMYWYRQDPGQGLRLIYYSQIVNDFQKGDIAEGYSVSREKKESFPLTVTSAQKNPTAFYLCASSIRGGLSGANVLTFGAGSRLTVL.

This clonotype was detected ten times or more. The chain joins TRBV12-3 or TRBV12-4 to TRBJ2-2; the D is unclear. The length of the CDR3 is 14 residues. Trimming cost V 7 bases and J 5 bases, with 14 bases left between them. The chain's CDR3 is CASTSTWATGELFF. The CDR3 bases are TGTGCCAGCACTTCGACTTGGGCAACCGGGGAGCTGTTTTTT.

With respect to this clonotype: Without the conserved terminal phenylalanine or tryptophan, this CDR3 likely stems from a read error. The limits of the CDR3 on the DNA are not certain, so only TCRdb's listed CDR3 is given. J is TRBJ1-4 and V is TRBV14; whether TRBD1, the table's D call, matches the DNA was not checked. The CDR3 spans 15 amino acids, including both terminal residues. Germline lookup yields CDR1 SGHDN and CDR2 FVKESK. The CDR3 reads CASSFRGALPGQEIY.

About this clonotype itself: Without the conserved terminal phenylalanine or tryptophan, this CDR3 likely stems from a read error. Because the CDR3's place on the DNA is in doubt, the DNA is left out and the CDR3 is given as listed by TCRdb. The chain links TRBV10-2 to TRBJ2-5; the listed D gene, TRBD1, was not tested against the DNA. Germline-derived CDR1 and CDR2 are WSHSY and SAAADI. The CDR3 is 13 amino acids long, termini counted. The CDR3 here is CATKQAGGYTFGS.

The gene calls are TRBV25-1 and TRBJ2-7; D is unresolved. The germline CDR1 and CDR2 sequences are MGHDK and SYGVNS. The CDR3 sequence is 10 residues long. Trimming removed 8 bases at V and 5 bases at J, with 7 bases between. The CDR3 spells CASAYNEQYF. The CDR3 coding sequence is TGTGCCAGCGCCTATAACGAGCAGTACTTC.

This chain connects TRBV27 to TRBJ1-6; 7 nucleotides match TRBD1. Germline assignment: CDR1 MNHEY and CDR2 SMNVEV (reference sequence). Trimming at V came to 6 bases and at J to 7 bases, leaving 3 bases not matched to a gene. The CDR3 contains 13 residues. DNA of the CDR3: TGTGCCAGCAGAACAGGGGCGAATTCACCCCTCCACTTT. Residues: CASRTGANSPLHF.

This sequence joins TRBV15 and TRBJ1-4; D not resolved. This CDR3 is 13 amino acids long. The germline gives CDR1 LNHNV, CDR2 YYDKDF (reference sequence). Between the trimmed V and J ends, which lost 0 bases and 15 bases, there was a span of 14 bases. The CDR3 sequence: CATSRDLGRVLFF. In DNA form, the CDR3 reads TGTGCCACCAGCAGAGATTTAGGCCGGGTATTGTTTTTT.

This clonotype was seen ten or more times. The chain couples TRBV10-3 to TRBJ1-5; 7 nucleotides agree with TRBD1. CDR3 length: 13 residues. The J segment lost 9 bases and the V segment lost 7 bases, leaving 9 bases of the junction unmatched. The germline V gene has CDR1 ENHRY and CDR2 SYGVKD. CDR3 DNA: TGTGCCATCACGGAAAGACAGGGAGGGCCCCAGCATTTT. It is translated as CAITERQGGPQHF.

This clonotype was seen a handful of times. This may be a read error: a much more frequent sequence differs by one nucleotide. This sequence joins TRBV12-3 or TRBV12-4 and TRBJ2-2, with TRBD1 matching over 11 bases. The CDR3 loop spans 13 amino acids. V trimming: 9 bases; J trimming: 6 bases; junction bases outside the gene matches: 3. CDR3 nucleotides: TGTGCCAGGGGACAGGGGGTTGCCGGGGAGCTGTTTTTT. Residues: CARGQGVAGELFF.

The chain couples TRBV12-3 or TRBV12-4 to TRBJ1-4; 9 bases match TRBD1. The CDR3 length is 14 residues. The junction had 11 bases not matched to a gene; V was cut back by 4 bases and J by 14 bases. The CDR3 DNA is TGTGCCAGCAGTTGGCCGGGACAGGGTGGATTGCTGTTTTTT. As protein: CASSWPGQGGLLFF.

This rearrangement joins TRBV10-3 to TRBJ1-6, with 8 bases fitting TRBD1. The germline CDR1 and CDR2 sequences are ENHRY and SYGVKD. This CDR3 contains 16 residues. The ends lost 10 bases at V and 8 bases at J; junction bases unmatched: 16. The DNA for the CDR3 is TGTGCCACCTCAGGGGGCGGGAGAAGTTGGGATTCACCCCTCCACTTT. Protein product: CATSGGGRSWDSPLHF.

This clonotype was recorded many times. The chain uses TRBV5-6 and TRBJ1-5, with TRBD1 matching 7 bases. The V segment lost 3 bases and the J segment 5 bases; nucleotides outside the gene matches: 8. Germline CDR1 and CDR2: SGHDT and YYEEEE. This CDR3 has 15 amino acids. This chain's CDR3 is CASSSYRGWDQPQHF. The CDR3 nucleotides read TGTGCCAGCAGCTCCTACAGGGGATGGGATCAGCCCCAGCATTTT.

The CDR3 DNA is TGTGCCAGCAGTCCGAGTCGGACTAGACGGTACTTC. It encodes CASSPSRTRRYF. V gene TRBV7-6 combines with J gene TRBJ2-7; 7 bases line up with TRBD2. Germline trimming cut 6 bases from V and 12 bases from J; bases unmatched to any gene: 11. Germline CDR1 and CDR2: SGHVS and FNYEAQ. The CDR3 covers 12 residues.

This clonotype has just a few counts. The gene calls are TRBV7-9 and TRBJ1-3, with D perhaps TRBD1 (5 bases). Trimming shortened V by 6 bases and J by 7 bases, and 22 bases separated the two germline ends. This CDR3 has 16 amino acids. Germline CDR1 SEHNR, CDR2 FQNEAQ (reference sequence). This chain's CDR3 is CASSPDSRSYGNTIYF. CDR3 DNA sequence: TGTGCCAGCAGTCCTGACAGTCGATCCTACGGGAACACCATATATTTT.

V is TRBV9 and J is TRBJ1-5; TRBD1 matches 7 bases. The germline V gene encodes CDR1 SGDLS and CDR2 YYNGEE. The junction had 10 bases not matched to a gene; V was cut back by 2 bases and J by 14 bases. The CDR3 runs 13 residues. CDR3 nucleotides: TGTGCCAGCAGCGTGGACAGGTCAGCCTACGAGCATTTT. Protein sequence: CASSVDRSAYEHF.

The table lists this clonotype with many counts. V gene TRBV4-1 combines with J gene TRBJ1-2; D is uncertain. The CDR3 consists of 15 residues. V gave up 0 bases and J gave up 0 bases, with 8 bases separating them. CDR1 MGHRA and CDR2 YSYEKL come from the germline V gene. Here the CDR3 DNA reads TGCGCCAGCAGCCAAGAAGAAGATACTAACTATGGCTACACCTTC. Its translation: CASSQEEDTNYGYTF.

This clonotype has more than one count but fewer than ten. The CDR3: CSVTPGPEENGYTF. CDR3 DNA sequence: TGCAGCGTAACCCCAGGGCCTGAGGAGAATGGCTACACCTTC. The chain uses TRBV29-1 and TRBJ1-2, with D maybe TRBD1 (5 bases). Germline assignment: CDR1 SQVTM and CDR2 ANQGSEA. V lost 6 bases and J 6 bases, leaving 20 bases between the germline ends. The CDR3 is 14 amino acids.

V and J are TRBV5-1 and TRBJ1-3; 8 bases line up with TRBD1. The CDR3 spans 17 residues. With V trimmed by 4 bases and J by 15 bases, 24 bases remained unmatched. The V gene's germline CDR1 is SGHRS and CDR2 YFSETQ. This chain's CDR3 is CASSRRQGMFSGNATYF. The DNA of the CDR3 is TGCGCCAGCAGCAGACGACAGGGGATGTTCTCTGGAAACGCCACATATTTT.

The chain uses TRBV12-3 or TRBV12-4 and TRBJ1-5; D is undetermined. Trimming left V 6 bases short and J 3 bases short, with 12 bases between. This CDR3 has 14 residues. CDR3 loop: CASSAVTLNQPQHF. The CDR3 nucleotides read TGTGCCAGCAGCGCCGTGACGCTCAATCAGCCCCAGCATTTT.

The V and J genes are TRBV10-3 and TRBJ2-6, with D possibly TRBD2 on 6 matching bases. Trimming shortened V by 3 bases and J by 0 bases, and 18 bases separated the two germline ends. The CDR3 sequence is 19 residues long. Germline CDR1 ENHRY, CDR2 SYGVKD. DNA of the CDR3: TGTGCCATCAGTGACGGAAAAGCGGGTACCCTCTCTGGGGCCAACGTCCTGACTTTC. This codes for CAISDGKAGTLSGANVLTF.

V and J are TRBV5-1 and TRBJ1-5; 11 bases align to TRBD1. J was trimmed by 4 bases and V by 4 bases; bases with no gene match: 10. CDR1 SGHRS and CDR2 YFSETQ come from the germline V gene. CDR3 size: 17 residues. CDR3 nucleotides: TGCGCCAGCAGCCTAACCGGACAGGGGGCTGGGAATCAGCCCCAGCATTTT. It encodes CASSLTGQGAGNQPQHF.

V is TRBV9 and J is TRBJ1-5, with D possibly being TRBD1 (6 bases). The CDR3 is 21 residues long. The germline V gene has CDR1 SGDLS and CDR2 YYNGEE. Trimming removed 3 bases at V and 1 base at J, with 29 bases between. The CDR3 loop reads CASSGSRDGSYEQGSNQPQHF. CDR3 DNA: TGTGCCAGCAGCGGATCCCGGGACGGGTCCTACGAGCAGGGGAGCAATCAGCCCCAGCATTTT.

The chain combines TRBV20-1 with TRBJ1-5; D gene unclear. Germline CDR1 is DFQATT and CDR2 is SNEGSKA (reference sequence). The CDR3 extends over 15 amino acids. Trimming pared 4 bases from V and 3 bases from J, leaving 16 bases between. CDR3 sequence: CSAKIGGQVNQPQHF. The CDR3 DNA reads TGCAGTGCTAAGATCGGAGGGCAGGTCAATCAGCCCCAGCATTTT.

The chain couples TRBV29-1 to TRBJ1-2; D gene ambiguous. The germline V and J ends were trimmed by 8 bases and 2 bases, with 6 bases remaining between them. CDR1 is SQVTM, CDR2 ANQGSEA, per germline. This CDR3 is 10 amino acids long. CDR3 DNA sequence: TGCAGCCCCGCAAACTATGGCTACACCTTC. Residues: CSPANYGYTF.

This clonotype was detected ten times or more. The chain is built from TRBV20-1 and TRBJ1-5; 8 bases are a match to TRBD1. The V and J ends lost 5 bases and 2 bases, in that order; junction bases with no gene match: 8. Germline V gene sequence: CDR1 DFQATT, CDR2 SNEGSKA (reference sequence). The length of the CDR3 is 15 residues. The CDR3 region is CSALWTGLRNQPQHF. CDR3 nucleotide sequence: TGCAGTGCTTTGTGGACAGGGCTTCGCAATCAGCCCCAGCATTTT.